Sequencing of this T cell receptor (beta chain) was carried out in a study of shared clonotypes between healthy human individuals (dated by TCRdb to the early 2020s). Regarding the research as a whole: The cohort comprised a couple of women and a few men aged 18 to 49 years. Leukapheresis yielded between about 0.8 and 8.9 billion PBMCs per donor. To estimate repertoire size and how much clonotypes are shared between individuals, the study performed deep sequencing of blood TCR repertoires from a few healthy adults. For each donor, three plates each were used for CD4 naive and CD4 memory, two plates were used for CD8 naive, and one plate was used for CD8 memory. Libraries were prepared and TCR repertoires were sequenced by different laboratories using diverse techniques, in order to increase sequencing depth and limit assay-specific biases. Paper-wide results and their limitations: Compared with non-shared clonotypes, clonotypes shared by all four sorted-subset donors had higher generation probabilities. Across a handful of donors, approximately 5% of naive CD4, 3.5% of naive CD8, around 2.5% of memory CD4, and around 0.4% of memory CD8 clonotypes were shared. Based on pairwise subsampling, the degree of clonotype sharing among donors was expected to be affected by sequencing depth. Larger estimated clonotype richness was generally found for naive subsets than for memory subsets. Sampling was restricted to blood, and TCR repertoires in tissue are likely to differ from TCR repertoires in blood. Incomplete sequencing was indicated by rarefaction of sorted-subset datasets, despite the large sequencing depth. Because the study included only a small number of donors, the genetic and exposure-history diversity represented was limited.

The CDR3 has 14 amino acids, counting the end cysteine and phenylalanine. Here the CDR3 DNA is all that survives: 42 bases in frame from base 1. CDR1 is given as MDHEN and CDR2 as SYDVKM, both from the germline V gene. As concerns this clone: The specificity of this receptor is unknown. The junction differs from germline at one of its ends, possibly a read error.

TCR CDR3 regions were amplified from genomic DNA by multiplex PCR using the deep immunoSEQ assay. Extracted genomic DNA from each cell subset was distributed evenly across all wells of several immunoSEQ 96-well plates, and each plate was treated as a replicate. Each replicate PCR for sorted subsets received roughly 0.2 ug genomic DNA, equal to roughly 33,000 T cell genomes. Purified libraries were quantified with a Qubit 3.0 fluorometer, sized on a Bioanalyzer 2100, and re-quantified with the KAPA Library Quantification kit. Every immunoSEQ 96-well plate was sequenced on a dedicated single-read 150-cycle Illumina NextSeq 550 flow cell. Per the original workflow: Because the immunoSEQ output included only junctional sequences and no quality scores, the filtering could not be the same as the filtering used for full-length reads. Sequences were annotated with PyIR, a Python wrapper for IgBLAST v1.9, and V/J genes and CDR3 were assigned using IMGT germline references. Reads were filtered out if the reads had weak V/J assignments (E-value above 1e-6), no CDR3, stop codons, out-of-frame junctions, or ambiguous translated residues. V3J clonotypes were defined by identical inferred V gene, J gene, and CDR3 amino acid sequence. The percentage overlap between two repertoires was calculated by dividing the number of shared unique clonotypes by the size of the smaller repertoire. RTK rarefaction, the Chao1 estimator, and Recon v2.1 estimates of unobserved clonotypes were used to assess repertoire richness. Generation probabilities were computed with OLGA for all TCRbeta clonotypes obtained by the gDNA method from several donors. TCRdb's version of the immuneACCESS table is confined to in-frame rearrangements and falls short of the full clone set. An unresolved V gene accounts for under half of the shortfall where checked; the remainder is of unknown origin. The V and J calls and clone size come from that table; D and trimming were worked out from the DNA. Recorded for this sample are about 2 million clones; approximately 94% of them occurred a single time. 1.1% of the sample rests with the top ten.

For the CD8 naive samples, CD45RO-negative cells were positively selected for CCR7, yielding a CD45RA+CCR7+ population from which TemRA cells were excluded. The donors were healthy, HIV-negative adults who had no recently reported acute infections or vaccinations. Every donor was a Caucasian adult residing in Nashville, Tennessee, USA. Blood was collected by leukapheresis, and PBMCs were isolated by Ficoll-Histopaque density gradient centrifugation and then cryopreserved in liquid nitrogen vapor phase. Purity and quantity of every magnetically sorted T cell population were checked by analytical flow cytometry. Genomic DNA was isolated from every sorted fraction and measured by UV absorbance on a Nanodrop 2000c.

Sequencing was carried out using naive CD8+ T cells sorted from blood. The cell subset or site label corresponds to: CD45RA+CCR7+. The clonotype was recovered from a man aged 18 to 29 in good health. The chain joins TRBV28 to TRBJ2-7; TRBD2 could be the D gene, as 6 bases match. The nucleotide sequence is given as TGTGCCAGCAGTTTAATGGGCTCGGGAGCGGACCGGGACTTC. Its protein product is CASSLMGSGADRDF.